Listed here are 12 T cell receptor beta chains from one sample, sequenced in a study of CD8 T cells in Susac syndrome. With random hexamers, reverse transcription was performed on about 0.45 to 1 ug of RNA. TCRdb processed the immunoSEQ multiplex PCR reads anew with MiXCR; each CDR3 protein has one entry. The sample has some 110,000 distinct CDR3 sequences, approximately 94% seen once. Sequenced: CD8+ T cells from PBMCs. The receptors here all came from a human donor with Susac syndrome.

This chain connects TRBV12-3 or TRBV12-4 to TRBJ2-1; weak D call: TRBD2 (5 bases). The CDR3 has 14 amino acids. Trimming took off 8 bases at V and 0 bases at J, with 11 bases between the two ends. The CDR3 protein is CASGVGSSYNEQFF. The CDR3 bases are TGTGCCAGCGGCGTTGGGAGCTCCTACAATGAGCAGTTCTTC.

The chain combines TRBV23-1 with TRBJ1-3; D perhaps matches TRBD1 (6 bases). TRBV23-1 counts as an open reading frame of uncertain function. V lost 10 bases to trimming and J lost 2 bases, with 12 bases between them. The CDR3 is made up of 13 amino acids. The CDR3: CANIRQAGNTIYF. The CDR3 coding sequence is TGCGCCAACATCAGACAGGCTGGAAACACCATATATTTT.

This chain uses TRBV9 with TRBJ2-7; 9 nucleotides align to TRBD1. The CDR3 has 14 amino acids. Trimming removed 7 bases from V and 2 bases from J; junction bases left unmatched: 7. Germline lookup yields CDR1 SGDLS and CDR2 YYNGEE. This chain's CDR3 is CASSPRDRAYEQYF. CDR3 nucleotides: TGTGCCAGCTCACCCCGGGACAGGGCCTACGAGCAGTACTTC.

The V call is TRBV6-4, the J call TRBJ2-3, with TRBD1 matching 12 bases. This CDR3 region has 17 residues. J was trimmed by 3 bases and V by 3 bases; bases with no gene match: 7. The germline V gene encodes CDR1 MRHNA and CDR2 SNTAGT. CDR3 DNA sequence: TGTGCCAGCAGTGAGTGGGGACAGGGGGCTACGACAGATACGCAGTATTTT. Translating gives CASSEWGQGATTDTQYF.

The rearrangement joins TRBV20-1 to TRBJ2-7; either TRBD1 or TRBD2 may fit D (5 bases each). The CDR3 loop spans 13 amino acids. Germline CDR1 is DFQATT and CDR2 is SNEGSKA (reference sequence). The V and J ends lost 2 bases and 0 bases respectively, with 8 bases between them. In nucleotides, the CDR3 is TGCAGTGCTAGAAACGGGGCCTCCTACGAGCAGTACTTC. Amino acid sequence: CSARNGASYEQYF.

This sequence joins TRBV25-1 and TRBJ1-1; possibly TRBD1 for D (5 bases). Germline CDR1 reads MGHDK; CDR2 reads SYGVNS. V lost 1 base to trimming and J lost 3 bases, with 9 bases between them. This CDR3 spans 14 amino acids. CDR3 amino acids: CASSEFQGDTEAFF. The CDR3 coding sequence is TGTGCCAGCAGTGAATTTCAGGGTGACACTGAAGCTTTCTTT.

The chain links TRBV7-9 to TRBJ2-5; D may be TRBD1 (5 bases). The CDR3 runs 16 residues. Trimming cost V 5 bases and J 0 bases, with 16 bases left between them. CDR1 is SEHNR, CDR2 FQNEAQ, per germline (reference sequence). CDR3 DNA: TGTGCCAGCAGCCTAGGTCCCGACAGTGACCAAGAGACCCAGTACTTC. Its translation is CASSLGPDSDQETQYF.

The chain has TRBV7-2 and TRBJ2-7; weak D call: TRBD1 (7 bases). Trimming stripped 0 bases from V and 3 bases from J, with 12 bases between. The CDR3 spans 15 residues. Germline assignment: CDR1 SGHTA and CDR2 FQGNSA. In DNA form, the CDR3 reads TGTGCCAGCAGCTTAGCCGCGGGACAGAGCTACGAGCAGTACTTC. Translation gives CASSLAAGQSYEQYF.

This chain links TRBV20-1 with TRBJ1-1; D not certain. Trimming shortened V by 0 bases and J by 1 base, and 9 bases separated the two germline ends. CDR1 and CDR2 (germline): DFQATT, SNEGSKA (reference sequence). This CDR3 spans 14 amino acids. CDR3 DNA: TGCAGTGCTAGAGATTACCCGGGGAACACTGAAGCTTTCTTT. It specifies CSARDYPGNTEAFF.

The sample holds one count of this clonotype. This chain links TRBV12-3 or TRBV12-4 with TRBJ2-3, with D unresolved. The CDR3 sequence is 13 residues long. The V and J ends lost 6 bases and 3 bases respectively, with 10 bases between them. This CDR3 reads CASSLVGTDTQYF. CDR3 in DNA: TGTGCCAGCAGCCTTGTGGGGACAGATACGCAGTATTTT.

This chain links TRBV27 with TRBJ2-2; D is unclear. The V gene lost 2 bases and the J gene lost 4 bases, with 5 bases spanning the gap. The CDR3 consists of 13 residues. Germline V gene data show CDR1 as MNHEY and CDR2 as SMNVEV (reference sequence). The CDR3 loop reads CASSLGRTGELFF. Written as DNA, the CDR3 is TGTGCCAGCAGTTTAGGGCGCACCGGGGAGCTGTTTTTT.

The chain's CDR3 is CASSPLGGTYEQYF. CDR3 nucleotide sequence: TGTGCCAGCAGCCCCCTTGGGGGGACCTACGAGCAGTACTTC. The chain employs TRBV7-6 and TRBJ2-7; the D gene is possibly TRBD2 (6 bases). CDR1 is SGHVS, CDR2 FNYEAQ, per germline. V lost 5 bases and J 2 bases, leaving 13 bases between the germline ends. The CDR3 covers 14 residues.